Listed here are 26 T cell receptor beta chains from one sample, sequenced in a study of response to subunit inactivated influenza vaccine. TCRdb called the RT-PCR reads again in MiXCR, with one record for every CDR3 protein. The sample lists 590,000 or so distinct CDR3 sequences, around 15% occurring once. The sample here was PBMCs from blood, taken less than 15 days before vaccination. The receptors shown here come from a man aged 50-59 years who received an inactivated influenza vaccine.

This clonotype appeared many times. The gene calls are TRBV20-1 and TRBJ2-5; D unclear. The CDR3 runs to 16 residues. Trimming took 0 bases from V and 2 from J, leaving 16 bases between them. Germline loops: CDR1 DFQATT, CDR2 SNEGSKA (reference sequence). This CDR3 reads CSARDSLKVPQETQYF. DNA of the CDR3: TGCAGTGCTAGAGATTCCCTAAAGGTCCCTCAAGAGACCCAGTACTTC.

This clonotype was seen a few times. The CDR3 nucleotides read TGTGCCAGCAGCTTTGGGGGATTCAATCAGCCCCAGCATTTT. Translation gives CASSFGGFNQPQHF. V usage is TRBV5-6 and J usage is TRBJ1-5; a possible D gene is TRBD1 (5 bases). The ends were cut back, 2 bases at V and 3 bases at J, with 9 bases in the middle. CDR1 SGHDT and CDR2 YYEEEE come from the germline V gene. The CDR3 extends over 14 amino acids.

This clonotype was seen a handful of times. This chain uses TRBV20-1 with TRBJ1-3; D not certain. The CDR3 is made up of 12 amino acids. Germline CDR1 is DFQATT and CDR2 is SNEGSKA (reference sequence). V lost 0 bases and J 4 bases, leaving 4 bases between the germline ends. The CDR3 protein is CSAREQGNTIYF. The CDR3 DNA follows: TGCAGTGCTAGAGAACAGGGAAACACCATATATTTT.

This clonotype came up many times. This CDR3 is CASSLGLGLDGYTF. CDR3 in DNA: TGTGCCAGCAGCTTAGGGTTGGGGCTCGATGGCTACACCTTC. This chain uses TRBV7-9 with TRBJ1-2; possibly TRBD1 for D (5 bases). The CDR3 is made up of 14 amino acids. Germline CDR1 is SEHNR and CDR2 is FQNEAQ (reference sequence). V was trimmed by 1 base and J by 6 bases, leaving 12 bases between them.

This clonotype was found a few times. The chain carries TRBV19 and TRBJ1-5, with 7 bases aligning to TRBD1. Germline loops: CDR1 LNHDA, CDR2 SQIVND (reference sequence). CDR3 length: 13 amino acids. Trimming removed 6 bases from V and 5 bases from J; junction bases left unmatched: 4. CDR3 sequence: CASSRGIDQPQHF. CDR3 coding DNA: TGTGCCAGTAGCAGGGGGATAGATCAGCCCCAGCATTTT.

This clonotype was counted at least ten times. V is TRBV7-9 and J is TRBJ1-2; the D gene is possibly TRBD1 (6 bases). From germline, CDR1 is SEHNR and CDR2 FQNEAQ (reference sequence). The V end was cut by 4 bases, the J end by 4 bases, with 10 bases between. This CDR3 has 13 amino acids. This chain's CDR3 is CASSSGQLYGYTF. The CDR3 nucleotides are TGTGCCAGCAGCTCGGGACAACTCTATGGCTACACCTTC.

For the CDR3, the DNA is TGCAGTGCTACGTCCCTCCCCCCCTACAATGAGCAGTTCTTC. This sequence encodes CSATSLPPYNEQFF. The genes are TRBV20-1 and TRBJ2-1; D not certain. CDR3 length: 14 amino acids. The V gene lost 4 bases and the J gene lost 2 bases, with 12 bases spanning the gap. Germline CDR1 and CDR2: DFQATT and SNEGSKA (reference sequence).

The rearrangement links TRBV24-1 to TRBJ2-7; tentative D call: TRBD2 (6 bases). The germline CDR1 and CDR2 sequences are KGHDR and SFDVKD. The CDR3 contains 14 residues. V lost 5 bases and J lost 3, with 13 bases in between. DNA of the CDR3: TGTGCCACCAGTGGTACGGGAGTGGACTACGAGCAGTACTTC. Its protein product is CATSGTGVDYEQYF.

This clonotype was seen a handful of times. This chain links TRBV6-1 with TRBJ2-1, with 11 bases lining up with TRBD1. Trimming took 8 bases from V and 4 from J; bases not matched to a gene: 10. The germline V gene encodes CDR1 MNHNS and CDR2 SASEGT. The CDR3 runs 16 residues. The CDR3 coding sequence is TGTGCCAGCGGGCGGATCGGGACAGGGGGGTACAATGAGCAGTTCTTC. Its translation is CASGRIGTGGYNEQFF.

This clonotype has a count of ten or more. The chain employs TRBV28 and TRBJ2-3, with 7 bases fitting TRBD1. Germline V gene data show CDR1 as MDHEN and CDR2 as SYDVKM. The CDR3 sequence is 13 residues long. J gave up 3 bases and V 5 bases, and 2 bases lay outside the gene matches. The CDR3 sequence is CASSGQATDTQYF. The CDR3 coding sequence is TGTGCCAGCAGTGGACAGGCAACAGATACGCAGTATTTT.

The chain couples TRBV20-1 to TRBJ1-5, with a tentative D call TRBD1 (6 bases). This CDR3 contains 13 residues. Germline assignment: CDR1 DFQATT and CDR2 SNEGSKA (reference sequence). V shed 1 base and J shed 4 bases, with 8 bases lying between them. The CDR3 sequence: CSARADRNQPQHF. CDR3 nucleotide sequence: TGCAGTGCTAGAGCTGACAGGAATCAGCCCCAGCATTTT.

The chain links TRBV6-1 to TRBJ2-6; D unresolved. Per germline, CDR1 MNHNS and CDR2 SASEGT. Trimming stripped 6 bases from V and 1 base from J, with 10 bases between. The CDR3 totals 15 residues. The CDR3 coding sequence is TGTGCCAGCAGCACTGACCGATCTGGGGCCAACGTCCTGACTTTC. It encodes CASSTDRSGANVLTF.

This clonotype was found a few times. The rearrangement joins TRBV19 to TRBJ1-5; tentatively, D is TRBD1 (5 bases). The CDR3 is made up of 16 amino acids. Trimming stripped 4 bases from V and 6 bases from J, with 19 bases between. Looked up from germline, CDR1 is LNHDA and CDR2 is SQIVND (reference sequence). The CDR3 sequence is CASSTDLGGRGQPQHF. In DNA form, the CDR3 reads TGTGCCAGTAGTACCGATCTTGGGGGGAGGGGTCAGCCCCAGCATTTT.

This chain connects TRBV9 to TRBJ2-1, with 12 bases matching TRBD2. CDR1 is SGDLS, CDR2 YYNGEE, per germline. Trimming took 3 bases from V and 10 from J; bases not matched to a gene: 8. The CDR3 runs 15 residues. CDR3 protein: CASSAGGGLAGEQFF. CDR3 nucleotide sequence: TGTGCCAGCAGCGCGGGCGGAGGACTAGCGGGAGAGCAGTTCTTC.

This chain's CDR3 is CASSYSPTGVPNEQFF. CDR3 nucleotide sequence: TGTGCCAGCAGTTACTCGCCGACAGGGGTTCCCAATGAGCAGTTCTTC. The genes are TRBV6-5 and TRBJ2-1; 8 nucleotides line up with TRBD1. The CDR3 covers 16 residues. Unmatched junction bases numbered 7, after V lost 0 bases and J lost 6 bases. Germline assignment: CDR1 MNHEY and CDR2 SVGAGI.

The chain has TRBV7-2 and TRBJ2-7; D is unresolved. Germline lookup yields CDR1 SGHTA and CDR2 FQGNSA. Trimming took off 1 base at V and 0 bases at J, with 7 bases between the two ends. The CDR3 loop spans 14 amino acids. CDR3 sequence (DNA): TGTGCCAGCAGCTTAGAGTTCAACTCCTACGAGCAGTACTTC. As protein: CASSLEFNSYEQYF.

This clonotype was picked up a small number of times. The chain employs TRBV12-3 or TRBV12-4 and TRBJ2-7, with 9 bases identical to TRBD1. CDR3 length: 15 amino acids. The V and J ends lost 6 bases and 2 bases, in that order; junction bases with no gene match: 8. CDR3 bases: TGTGCCAGCAGCTCCGGGACAGGGTTTACCTACGAGCAGTACTTC. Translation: CASSSGTGFTYEQYF.

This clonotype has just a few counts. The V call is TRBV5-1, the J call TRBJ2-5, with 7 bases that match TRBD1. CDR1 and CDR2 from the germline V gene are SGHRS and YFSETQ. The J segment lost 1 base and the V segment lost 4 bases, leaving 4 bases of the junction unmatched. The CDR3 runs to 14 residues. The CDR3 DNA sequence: TGCGCCAGCAGCATGCAGGGGGTCCAAGAGACCCAGTACTTC. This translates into CASSMQGVQETQYF.

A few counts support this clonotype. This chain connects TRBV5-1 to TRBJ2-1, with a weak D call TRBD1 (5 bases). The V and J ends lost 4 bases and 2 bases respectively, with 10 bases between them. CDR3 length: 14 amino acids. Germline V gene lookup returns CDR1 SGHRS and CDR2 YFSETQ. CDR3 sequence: CASSKAGTYNEQFF. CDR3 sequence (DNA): TGCGCCAGCAGCAAGGCAGGGACCTACAATGAGCAGTTCTTC.

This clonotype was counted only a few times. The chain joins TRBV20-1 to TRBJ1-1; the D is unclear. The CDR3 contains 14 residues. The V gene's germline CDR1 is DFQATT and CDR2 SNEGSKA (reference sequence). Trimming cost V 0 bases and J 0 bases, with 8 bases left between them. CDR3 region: CSAREGSVNTEAFF. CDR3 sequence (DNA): TGCAGTGCTAGAGAAGGTTCGGTGAACACTGAAGCTTTCTTT.

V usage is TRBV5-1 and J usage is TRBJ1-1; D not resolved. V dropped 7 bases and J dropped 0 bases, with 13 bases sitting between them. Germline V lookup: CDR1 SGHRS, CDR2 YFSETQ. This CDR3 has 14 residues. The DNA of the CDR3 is TGCGCCAGCGGGGAGGAAGACATGAACACTGAAGCTTTCTTT. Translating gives CASGEEDMNTEAFF.

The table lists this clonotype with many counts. The CDR3 sequence: CASSLEGWTDTQYF. The CDR3 DNA follows: TGCGCCAGCAGCTTGGAAGGGTGGACAGATACGCAGTATTTT. The gene calls are TRBV5-1 and TRBJ2-3, with unresolved D. With 0 bases removed from V and 3 bases from J, the gap between germline ends came to 8 bases. Germline values: CDR1 SGHRS, CDR2 YFSETQ. The CDR3 covers 14 residues. Full variable domain (outside the CDR3, taken from reference TRBV5-1 and TRBJ2-3): KAGVTQTPRYLIKTRGQQVTLSCSPISGHRSVSWYQQTPGQGLQFLFEYFSETQRNKGNFPGRFSGRQFSNSRSEMNVSTLELGDSALYLCASSLEGWTDTQYFGPGTRLTVL.

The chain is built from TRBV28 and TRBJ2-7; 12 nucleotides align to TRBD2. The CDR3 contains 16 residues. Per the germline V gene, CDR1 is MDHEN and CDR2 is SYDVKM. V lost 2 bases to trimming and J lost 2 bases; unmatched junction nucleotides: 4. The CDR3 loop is CASSLRTSGAPYEQYF. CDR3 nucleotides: TGTGCCAGCAGTTTACGGACTAGCGGGGCGCCCTACGAGCAGTACTTC.

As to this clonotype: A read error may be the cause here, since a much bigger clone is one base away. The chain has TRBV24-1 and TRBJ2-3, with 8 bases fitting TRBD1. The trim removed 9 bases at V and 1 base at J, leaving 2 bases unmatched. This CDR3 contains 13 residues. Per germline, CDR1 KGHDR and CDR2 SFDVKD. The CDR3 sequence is CATGGQGTDTQYF. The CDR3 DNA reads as TGTGCCACCGGGGGACAGGGCACAGATACGCAGTATTTT.

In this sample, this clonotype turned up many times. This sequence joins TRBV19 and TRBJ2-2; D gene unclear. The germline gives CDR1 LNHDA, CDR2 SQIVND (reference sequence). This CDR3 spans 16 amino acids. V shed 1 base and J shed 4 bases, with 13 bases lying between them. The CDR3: CASSIGFGRLTGELFF. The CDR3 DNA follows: TGTGCCAGTAGTATAGGCTTTGGCAGACTCACCGGGGAGCTGTTTTTT.

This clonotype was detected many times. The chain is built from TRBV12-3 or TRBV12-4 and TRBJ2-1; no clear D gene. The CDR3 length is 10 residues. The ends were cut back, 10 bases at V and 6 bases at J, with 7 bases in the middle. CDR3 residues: CATHRNEQFF. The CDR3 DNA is TGTGCCACGCACCGCAATGAGCAGTTCTTC.